This T cell receptor (beta chain) was captured by sequencing in a study of beta chain features in type 1 diabetes. As for the study in general: Cell yields, gender and age were comparable in patients and healthy donors. Study results and caveats: The study found moderately but significantly shorter TCRB CDR3s in all four CD4+ subsets of Type 1 diabetes patients.

Expressed TCRB transcripts were sequenced, since all the RNA that had been isolated was reverse transcribed. Here immunoSEQ multiplex PCR was the method, and the copy in TCRdb shows in-frame clones only, minus some. This sample has some 640,000 clones, with about 14% found just once. A word on this clone: Its specificity is unknown.

V trimming: 2 bases; J trimming: 5 bases; junction bases outside the gene matches: 4. CDR1 MGHDK and CDR2 SYGVNS come from the germline V gene. This CDR3 region has 14 residues. Specimen: naive CD4+ T cells from blood. The TCR originated in a man between 18 and 29 years old with type 1 diabetes. The chain combines TRBV25-1 with TRBJ2-5, with 8 bases matching TRBD2. CDR3 in amino acids: CASSERGGRETQYF. The CDR3 bases are TGTGCCAGCAGTGAACGGGGGGGCCGGGAGACCCAGTACTTC.